A selection of T cell receptor beta chains follows, all from one sample in a study of T cell changes during pregnancy in multiple sclerosis. Profiling relied on immunoSEQ multiplex PCR, and the TCRdb table lists in-frame clones only, not all of them. The sample contains around 52,000 clones, 92% of which appear only once. Material: CD4+ T cells from peripheral blood mononuclear cells, obtained in the second trimester of pregnancy. The receptors here all came from a female donor with multiple sclerosis, enrolled in a pregnancy study. Each CDR3 is given with its conserved first and last residue. D genes are given only for firm matches. Clone size is given for some rows only: seen once, a few or many times, or a class if the clone is expanded.

-	TRBJ1-2	-	TRBV6-6	CASRPGTGYGYTF	TGTGCCAGCAGGCCCGGGACTGGCTATGGCTACACCTTC
-	TRBJ1-5	few	TRBV9	CASSVGAASNQPQHF	TGTGCCAGCAGCGTAGGTGCAGCGAGCAATCAGCCCCAGCATTTT
-	TRBJ1-1	-	TRBV19	CASSIGTENSAEAFF	TGTGCCAGTAGTATAGGGACAGAGAACAGTGCTGAAGCTTTCTTT
TRBD1	TRBJ1-1	-	TRBV30	CAWAPTGLWVAEAFF	TGTGCCTGGGCCCCGACAGGGCTTTGGGTGGCTGAAGCTTTCTTT
-	TRBJ1-4	-	TRBV28	CASSTGGKLFF	TGTGCCAGCAGTACGGGGGGAAAACTGTTTTTT
TRBD1	TRBJ1-1	-	TRBV9	CASSVAQGANTEAFF	TGTGCCAGCAGCGTAGCTCAGGGGGCGAACACTGAAGCTTTCTTT
-	TRBJ1-1	-	TRBV5-1	CASSLVARVNTEAFF	TGCGCCAGCAGCTTGGTTGCCAGGGTGAACACTGAAGCTTTCTTT
-	TRBJ2-2	-	TRBV19	CASSVAGNRAPGELFF	TGTGCCAGTAGTGTTGCCGGGAACAGGGCTCCCGGGGAGCTGTTTTTT
-	TRBJ2-6	-	TRBV21-1	CATFGDRDRGSIAGANVLTF	TGTGCCACCTTCGGAGACCGGGACAGGGGGTCTATAGCTGGGGCCAACGTCCTGACTTTC
TRBD1	TRBJ2-1	-	TRBV7-9	CASSQYRGDPGRFF	TGTGCCAGCAGCCAATACAGGGGGGACCCTGGGCGGTTCTTC